This T cell receptor (beta chain) was sequenced for a study of PD-1 blockade in classical Hodgkin lymphoma. The overall study: Patients got intravenous nivolumab 3 mg/kg every 2 weeks.

Sequenced by immunoSEQ multiplex PCR; TCRdb stores in-frame clones only, minus some. The sample records about 92,000 clones, approximately 86% being singletons. The germline CDR1 and CDR2 sequences are LNHDA and SQIVND (reference sequence). CDR3 length: 14 residues. The trim removed 5 bases at V and 0 bases at J, leaving 1 base unmatched. A remark on this clone: Its antigen is unidentified.

Indicated time point: cycle 4 day 1 (C4D1), after more than five weeks of nivolumab. Each of the patients experienced relapse following autologous stem cell transplantation, and their brentuximab vedotin exposure differed. Notes on the study in general: Baseline TCR diversity was reportedly lower in newly diagnosed patients than in healthy donors. It was reported as lower still in relapsed/refractory patients. While CD8+ TCR diversity did not rise significantly by C4D1, CD4+ TCR diversity did. Newly diagnosed patients and complete responders had comparable diversity at baseline.

Sequencing was performed on peripheral blood mononuclear cells (PBMCs), taken before the fourth cycle of nivolumab. This clonotype originated in a human donor with classical Hodgkin lymphoma. The chain recombines TRBV19 with TRBJ2-3, with 8 bases identical to TRBD2. The CDR3 coding sequence is TGTGCCAGTAGTCCTAGCGGGAGCACAGATACGCAGTATTTT. Residues: CASSPSGSTDTQYF.